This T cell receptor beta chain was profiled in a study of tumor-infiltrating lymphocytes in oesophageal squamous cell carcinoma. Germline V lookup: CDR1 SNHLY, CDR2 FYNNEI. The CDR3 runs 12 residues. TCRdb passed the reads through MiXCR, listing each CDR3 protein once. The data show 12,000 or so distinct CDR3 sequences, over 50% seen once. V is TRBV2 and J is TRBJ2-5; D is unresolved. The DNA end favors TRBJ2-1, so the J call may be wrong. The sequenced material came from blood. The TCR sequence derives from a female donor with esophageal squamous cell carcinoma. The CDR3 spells CASIATYNEQFF. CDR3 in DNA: TGTGCCAGCATCGCGACCTACAATGAGCAGTTCTTC.